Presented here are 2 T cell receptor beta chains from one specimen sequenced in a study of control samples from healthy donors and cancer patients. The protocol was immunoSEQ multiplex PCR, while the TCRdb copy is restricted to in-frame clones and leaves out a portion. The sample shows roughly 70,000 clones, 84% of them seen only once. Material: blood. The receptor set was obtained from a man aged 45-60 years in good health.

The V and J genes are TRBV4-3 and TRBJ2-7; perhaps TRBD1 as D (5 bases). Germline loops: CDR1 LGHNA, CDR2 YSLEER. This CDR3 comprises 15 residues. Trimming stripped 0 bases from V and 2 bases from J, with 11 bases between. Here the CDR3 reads CASSQDRGRTYEQYF. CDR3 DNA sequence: TGCGCCAGCAGCCAAGATAGGGGCAGGACCTACGAGCAGTACTTC.

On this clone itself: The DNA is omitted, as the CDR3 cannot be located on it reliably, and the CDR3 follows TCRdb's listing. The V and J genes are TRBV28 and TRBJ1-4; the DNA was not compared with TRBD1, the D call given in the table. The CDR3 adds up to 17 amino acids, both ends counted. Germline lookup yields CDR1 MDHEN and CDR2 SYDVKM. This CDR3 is CASSSSDRDRFNEKLFF.